These T cell receptor beta chains were read from a single sample in a study of blood T cell repertoires in COVID-19. The table came from immunoSEQ multiplex PCR; TCRdb's copy has only in-frame clones and leaves some out. The data hold about 220,000 clones, with roughly four fifths observed a single time. The sample was peripheral blood. The receptors shown here come from a woman aged 60-75 years with acute or convalescent COVID-19. Each CDR3 is given with its conserved first and last residue. The D gene is left open where the match is weak. A row's size may be missing; if present it is once, few, many or a size class.

D gene: TRBD2
clone size: NA
J gene: TRBJ2-7
V gene: TRBV6-5
CDR3 DNA: TGTGCCAGCAGTTCGATCCTAGCGGGGCACTCCTACGAGCAGTACTTC
CDR3 protein: CASSSILAGHSYEQYF

D gene: TRBD1
clone size: NA
J gene: TRBJ1-2
V gene: TRBV9
CDR3 DNA: TGTGCCAGCAGCGGGCTAACGACAGGGGTTCGGGGCTACACCTTC
CDR3 protein: CASSGLTTGVRGYTF

D gene: TRBD1
clone size: NA
J gene: TRBJ1-1
V gene: TRBV7-9
CDR3 DNA: TGTGCCAGCAGCTTAGCGCCGGGACAGGGAGGGACTGAAGCTTTCTTT
CDR3 protein: CASSLAPGQGGTEAFF

D gene: NA
clone size: NA
J gene: TRBJ1-4
V gene: TRBV4-3
CDR3 DNA: TGCGCCAGCAGCCAAGTTGGGGGGGCTCAACTGTTTTTT
CDR3 protein: CASSQVGGAQLFF

D gene: NA
clone size: few
J gene: TRBJ1-2
V gene: TRBV4-3
CDR3 DNA: TGCGCCAGCAGCCAAGACGGGGGGGTCAACTATGGCTACACCTTC
CDR3 protein: CASSQDGGVNYGYTF

D gene: NA
clone size: NA
J gene: TRBJ1-1
V gene: TRBV7-2
CDR3 DNA: TGTGCCAGCAGCTTAGGAGGGCAAAACCGGAAAACTTTCTTT
CDR3 protein: CASSLGGQNRKTFF

D gene: NA
clone size: few
J gene: TRBJ1-5
V gene: TRBV6-5
CDR3 DNA: TGTGCCAGCAGCTTTGGATGGAGTGGCAATCAGCCCCAGCATTTT
CDR3 protein: CASSFGWSGNQPQHF

D gene: NA
clone size: NA
J gene: TRBJ2-1
V gene: TRBV5-6
CDR3 DNA: TGTGCCAGCAGCTTGGCGGGGGCCTACAATGAGCAGTTCTTC
CDR3 protein: CASSLAGAYNEQFF

D gene: TRBD1
clone size: NA
J gene: TRBJ1-6
V gene: TRBV30
CDR3 DNA: TGTGCCTGGAGTGAAACAGGGGGTAATTCACCCCTCCACTTT
CDR3 protein: CAWSETGGNSPLHF

D gene: NA
clone size: NA
J gene: TRBJ1-5
V gene: TRBV14
CDR3 DNA: TGTGCCAGCAGCCAAGTGAACAGGCATAGCAATCAGCCCCAGCATTTT
CDR3 protein: CASSQVNRHSNQPQHF

D gene: TRBD1
clone size: NA
J gene: TRBJ2-7
V gene: TRBV11-2
CDR3 DNA: TGTGCCAGCACCACCGGGACAGAGAACGAGCAGTACTTC
CDR3 protein: CASTTGTENEQYF

D gene: NA
clone size: few
J gene: TRBJ2-7
V gene: TRBV5-1
CDR3 DNA: TGCGCCAGCAGCTTACGAACCGGCTACGAGCAGTACTTC
CDR3 protein: CASSLRTGYEQYF

D gene: TRBD2
clone size: once
J gene: TRBJ2-1
V gene: TRBV4-1
CDR3 DNA: TGCGCCAGCAGCCAAGTCCGGGGGGGTTACAATGAGCAGTTCTTC
CDR3 protein: CASSQVRGGYNEQFF

D gene: TRBD2
clone size: NA
J gene: TRBJ2-3
V gene: TRBV7-2
CDR3 DNA: TGTGCCAGCAGCTTAACGGGGGGGGATACGCAGTATTTT
CDR3 protein: CASSLTGGDTQYF

D gene: NA
clone size: NA
J gene: TRBJ1-2
V gene: TRBV7-5
CDR3 DNA: TGTGTCAGAAGCTTAACAATGGGACAGGGATTAAACTATGGCTACACCTTC
CDR3 protein: CVRSLTMGQGLNYGYTF

D gene: NA
clone size: NA
J gene: TRBJ1-2
V gene: TRBV18
CDR3 DNA: TGTGCCAGCTCACCATCGGACAGTCACTATGGCTACACCTTC
CDR3 protein: CASSPSDSHYGYTF

D gene: TRBD2
clone size: NA
J gene: TRBJ2-1
V gene: TRBV5-1
CDR3 DNA: TGCGCCAGCAGGCCGGGACCGAGGACTAGCGGGGATTACAATGAGCAGTTCTTC
CDR3 protein: CASRPGPRTSGDYNEQFF

D gene: NA
clone size: NA
J gene: TRBJ1-3
V gene: TRBV6-5
CDR3 DNA: TGTGCCAGCAGTTACCAGGGGAACTCTGGAAACACCATATATTTT
CDR3 protein: CASSYQGNSGNTIYF

D gene: NA
clone size: NA
J gene: TRBJ1-2
V gene: TRBV4-1
CDR3 DNA: TGCGCCAGCAGCCAGGGACAACAAGGAACCTATGGCTACACCTTC
CDR3 protein: CASSQGQQGTYGYTF

D gene: NA
clone size: few
J gene: TRBJ1-2
V gene: TRBV7-2
CDR3 DNA: TGTGCCAGCAGCCCGGGATCTAACAGGGTTCCCTATGGCTACACCTTC
CDR3 protein: CASSPGSNRVPYGYTF

D gene: TRBD1
clone size: NA
J gene: TRBJ1-2
V gene: TRBV7-9
CDR3 DNA: TGTGCCAGCAGCTACGAACCCCCCGGGACAGTCTATGGCTACACCTTC
CDR3 protein: CASSYEPPGTVYGYTF

D gene: NA
clone size: NA
J gene: TRBJ2-7
V gene: TRBV29-1
CDR3 DNA: TGCAGCGTTGATACTGCCTACGAGCAGTACTTC
CDR3 protein: CSVDTAYEQYF

D gene: TRBD1
clone size: once
J gene: TRBJ2-2
V gene: TRBV5-6
CDR3 DNA: TGTGCCAGCAGCTTTGGACAGGGGGCGAGCACCGGGGAGCTGTTTTTT
CDR3 protein: CASSFGQGASTGELFF

D gene: NA
clone size: NA
J gene: TRBJ1-2
V gene: TRBV27
CDR3 DNA: TGTGCCAGCTCGAAAGGGGGCTATGGCTACACCTTC
CDR3 protein: CASSKGGYGYTF

D gene: TRBD1
clone size: NA
J gene: TRBJ2-5
V gene: TRBV6-2/TRBV6-3
CDR3 DNA: TGTGCCAGCAGTTATCGGGGGACAGGTGCTACCCAGTACTTC
CDR3 protein: CASSYRGTGATQYF

D gene: TRBD1
clone size: NA
J gene: TRBJ1-6
V gene: TRBV6-1
CDR3 DNA: TGTGCCAGCAGTTTCGGACAGGGCAACTCACCCCTCCACTTT
CDR3 protein: CASSFGQGNSPLHF

D gene: NA
clone size: NA
J gene: TRBJ2-3
V gene: TRBV7-9
CDR3 DNA: TGTGCCAGCAGCTTAGTTACGGGACATGGAGATACGCAGTATTTT
CDR3 protein: CASSLVTGHGDTQYF

D gene: NA
clone size: NA
J gene: TRBJ1-1
V gene: TRBV6-5
CDR3 DNA: TGTGCCATACATGAGGTCGGGACTGAAGCTTTCTTT
CDR3 protein: CAIHEVGTEAFF

D gene: TRBD1
clone size: NA
J gene: TRBJ1-6
V gene: TRBV10-3
CDR3 DNA: TGTGCCATCAGTTTGACAGGGAACGAGAATTCACCCCTCCACTTT
CDR3 protein: CAISLTGNENSPLHF

D gene: NA
clone size: NA
J gene: TRBJ1-6
V gene: TRBV11-2
CDR3 DNA: TGTGCCAGCAGCTTGCGGGGGCGCGGAAATTCACCCCTCCACTTT
CDR3 protein: CASSLRGRGNSPLHF

D gene: TRBD1
clone size: NA
J gene: TRBJ1-1
V gene: TRBV19
CDR3 DNA: TGTGCCACGAAAATTTACAGGGGGAACACTGAAGCTTTCTTT
CDR3 protein: CATKIYRGNTEAFF

D gene: NA
clone size: NA
J gene: TRBJ1-2
V gene: TRBV2
CDR3 DNA: TGTGCCAGCAGTGCGACTTGGGGCTACACCTTC
CDR3 protein: CASSATWGYTF

D gene: TRBD1
clone size: NA
J gene: TRBJ1-6
V gene: TRBV19
CDR3 DNA: TGTGCCAGTACTTCCACAGGGGGCGGTTCACCCCTCCACTTT
CDR3 protein: CASTSTGGGSPLHF

D gene: NA
clone size: NA
J gene: TRBJ2-7
V gene: TRBV6-1
CDR3 DNA: TGTGCCAGCAGTGAACAGAGGGCCTACGAGCAGTACTTC
CDR3 protein: CASSEQRAYEQYF

D gene: TRBD1
clone size: NA
J gene: TRBJ1-2
V gene: TRBV5-6
CDR3 DNA: TGTGCCAGCAGCACCAGGACAGGGTCCTATGGCTACACCTTC
CDR3 protein: CASSTRTGSYGYTF

D gene: TRBD1
clone size: NA
J gene: TRBJ1-6
V gene: TRBV4-3
CDR3 DNA: TGCGCCAGCAGCCCGACAGGGGGCGTCTCAGCCCTCCACTTT
CDR3 protein: CASSPTGGVSALHF

D gene: NA
clone size: NA
J gene: TRBJ1-5
V gene: TRBV5-1
CDR3 DNA: TGCGCCAGCAGCTTGGCGGGTGGTGGTCAGCCCCAGCATTTT
CDR3 protein: CASSLAGGGQPQHF

D gene: TRBD1
clone size: NA
J gene: TRBJ2-2
V gene: TRBV28
CDR3 DNA: TGTGCCAGCAGTCAAGGGGGCGCGGGTAACACCGGGGAGCTGTTTTTT
CDR3 protein: CASSQGGAGNTGELFF

D gene: TRBD1
clone size: NA
J gene: TRBJ2-6
V gene: TRBV4-2
CDR3 DNA: TGTGCCAGCTACCTCGGGACAGGGAGCTCTGGGGCCAACGTCCTGACTTTC
CDR3 protein: CASYLGTGSSGANVLTF

D gene: NA
clone size: NA
J gene: TRBJ1-1
V gene: TRBV9
CDR3 DNA: TGTGCCAGCAGCATTTCGGACAGTGCAAACACTGAAGCTTTCTTT
CDR3 protein: CASSISDSANTEAFF

D gene: NA
clone size: few
J gene: TRBJ1-2
V gene: TRBV12-3/TRBV12-4
CDR3 DNA: TGTGCCAGCAGCCCAGGACAGTTCTATGGCTACACCTTC
CDR3 protein: CASSPGQFYGYTF

D gene: NA
clone size: NA
J gene: TRBJ1-1
V gene: TRBV3-1/TRBV3-2
CDR3 DNA: TGTGCCAGCAGCCAGACTACACGCACTGAAGCTTTCTTT
CDR3 protein: CASSQTTRTEAFF

D gene: NA
clone size: few
J gene: TRBJ1-2
V gene: TRBV7-2
CDR3 DNA: TGTGCCAGCAGGACTCCTCCGCGGGGCTACACCTTC
CDR3 protein: CASRTPPRGYTF

D gene: TRBD1
clone size: NA
J gene: TRBJ1-2
V gene: TRBV3-1/TRBV3-2
CDR3 DNA: TGTGCCAGCAGCTACCGGGACAGCGACTATGGCTACACCTTC
CDR3 protein: CASSYRDSDYGYTF

D gene: NA
clone size: NA
J gene: TRBJ1-5
V gene: TRBV2
CDR3 DNA: TGTGCCAGCAGTGAGGGAGGGGAAAGGCCCCAGCATTTT
CDR3 protein: CASSEGGERPQHF